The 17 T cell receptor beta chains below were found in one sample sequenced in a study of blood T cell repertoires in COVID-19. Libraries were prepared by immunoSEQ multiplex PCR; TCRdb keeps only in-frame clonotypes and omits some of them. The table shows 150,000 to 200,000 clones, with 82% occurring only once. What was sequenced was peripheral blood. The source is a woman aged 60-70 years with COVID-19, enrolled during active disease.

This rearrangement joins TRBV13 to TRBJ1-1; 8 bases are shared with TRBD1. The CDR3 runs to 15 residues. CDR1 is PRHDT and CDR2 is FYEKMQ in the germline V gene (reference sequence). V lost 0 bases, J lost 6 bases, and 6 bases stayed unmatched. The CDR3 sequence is CASSLGQGALPEAFF. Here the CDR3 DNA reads TGTGCCAGCAGCTTAGGGCAGGGGGCGCTTCCTGAAGCTTTCTTT.

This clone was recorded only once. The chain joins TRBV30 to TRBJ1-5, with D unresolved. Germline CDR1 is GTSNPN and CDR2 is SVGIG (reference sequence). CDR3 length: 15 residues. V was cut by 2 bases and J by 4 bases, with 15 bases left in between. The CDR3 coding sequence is TGTGCCTGGAGTTCCCTCGCAGGAATTAATCAGCCCCAGCATTTT. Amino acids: CAWSSLAGINQPQHF. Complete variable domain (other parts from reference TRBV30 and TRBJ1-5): SQTIHQWPATLVQPVGSPLSLECTVEGTSNPNLYWYRQAAGRGLQLLFYSVGIGQISSEVPQNLSASRPQDRQFILSSKKLLLSDSGFYLCAWSSLAGINQPQHFGDGTRLSIL.

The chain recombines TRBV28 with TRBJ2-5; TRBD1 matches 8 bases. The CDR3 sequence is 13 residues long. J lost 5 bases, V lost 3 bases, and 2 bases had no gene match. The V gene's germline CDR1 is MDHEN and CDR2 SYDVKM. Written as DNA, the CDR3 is TGTGCCAGCAGTTTCCGGGACAGGGAGACCCAGTACTTC. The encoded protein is CASSFRDRETQYF. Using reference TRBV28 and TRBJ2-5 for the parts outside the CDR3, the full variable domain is DVKVTQSSRYLVKRTGEKVFLECVQDMDHENMFWYRQDPGLGLRLIYFSYDVKMKEKGDIPEGYSVSREKKERFSLILESASTNQTSMYLCASSFRDRETQYFGPGTRLLVL.

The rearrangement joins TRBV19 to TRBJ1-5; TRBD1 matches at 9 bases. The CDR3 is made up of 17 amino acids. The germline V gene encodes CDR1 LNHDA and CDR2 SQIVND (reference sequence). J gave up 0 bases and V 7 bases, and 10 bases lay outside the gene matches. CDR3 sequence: CASKGTGIFYSNQPQHF. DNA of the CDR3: TGTGCCAGTAAGGGGACAGGGATTTTTTATAGCAATCAGCCCCAGCATTTT.

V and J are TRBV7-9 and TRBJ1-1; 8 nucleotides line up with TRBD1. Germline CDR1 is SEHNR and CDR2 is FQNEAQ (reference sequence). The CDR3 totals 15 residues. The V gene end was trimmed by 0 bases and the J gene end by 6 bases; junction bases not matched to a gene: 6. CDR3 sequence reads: CASSLAIQGGPEAFF. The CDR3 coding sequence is TGTGCCAGCAGCTTAGCAATACAGGGGGGTCCTGAAGCTTTCTTT. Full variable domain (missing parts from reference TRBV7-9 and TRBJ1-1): DTGVSQNPRHKITKRGQNVTFRCDPISEHNRLYWYRQTLGQGPEFLTYFQNEAQLEKSRLLSDRFSAERPKGSFSTLEIQRTEQGDSAMYLCASSLAIQGGPEAFFGQGTRLTVV.

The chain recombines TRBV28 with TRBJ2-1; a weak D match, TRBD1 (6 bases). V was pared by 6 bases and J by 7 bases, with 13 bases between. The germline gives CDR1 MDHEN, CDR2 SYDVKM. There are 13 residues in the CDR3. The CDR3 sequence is CASRPQGKNEQFF. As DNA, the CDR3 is TGTGCCAGCAGGCCCCAGGGGAAGAATGAGCAGTTCTTC.

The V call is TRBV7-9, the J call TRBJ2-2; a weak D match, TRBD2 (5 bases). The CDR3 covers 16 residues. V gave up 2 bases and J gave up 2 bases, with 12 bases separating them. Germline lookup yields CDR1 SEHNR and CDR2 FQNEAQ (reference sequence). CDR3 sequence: CASSLNPGSNTGELFF. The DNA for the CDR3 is TGTGCCAGCAGCTTAAATCCGGGGTCCAACACCGGGGAGCTGTTTTTT.

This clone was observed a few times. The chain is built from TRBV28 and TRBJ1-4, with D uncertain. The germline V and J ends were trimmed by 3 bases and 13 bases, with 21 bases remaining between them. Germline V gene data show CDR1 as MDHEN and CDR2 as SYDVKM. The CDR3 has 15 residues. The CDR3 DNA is TGTGCCAGCAGTTTTACCTCAGGTACCCTGTCGACACTGTTTTTT. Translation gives CASSFTSGTLSTLFF.

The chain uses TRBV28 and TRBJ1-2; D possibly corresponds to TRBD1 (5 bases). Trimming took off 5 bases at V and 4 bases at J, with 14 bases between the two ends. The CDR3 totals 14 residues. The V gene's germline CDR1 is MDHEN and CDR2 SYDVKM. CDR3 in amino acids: CASSNQGISYGYTF. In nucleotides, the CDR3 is TGTGCCAGCAGTAACCAGGGTATATCCTATGGCTACACCTTC.

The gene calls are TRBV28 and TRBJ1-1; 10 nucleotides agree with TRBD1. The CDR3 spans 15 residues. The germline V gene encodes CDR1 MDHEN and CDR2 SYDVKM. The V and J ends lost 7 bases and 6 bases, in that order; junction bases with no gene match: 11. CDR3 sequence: CASMTRDRGFSEAFF. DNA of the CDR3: TGTGCCAGCATGACGCGGGACAGGGGTTTTTCTGAAGCTTTCTTT.

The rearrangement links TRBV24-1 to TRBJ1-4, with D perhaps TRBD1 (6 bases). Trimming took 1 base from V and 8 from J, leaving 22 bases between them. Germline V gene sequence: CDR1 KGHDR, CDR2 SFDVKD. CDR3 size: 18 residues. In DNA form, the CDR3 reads TGTGCCACCAGTGATTTTTCTGGGACACCCGGAGAGAGGGAAAAACTGTTTTTT. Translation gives CATSDFSGTPGEREKLFF.

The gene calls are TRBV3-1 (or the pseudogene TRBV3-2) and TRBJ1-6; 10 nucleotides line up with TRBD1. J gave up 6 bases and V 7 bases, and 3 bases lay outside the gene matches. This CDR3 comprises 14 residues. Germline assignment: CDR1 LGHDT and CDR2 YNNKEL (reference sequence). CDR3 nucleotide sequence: TGTGCCAGCACCCGGGACAGGGGTAATTCACCCCTCCACTTT. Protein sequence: CASTRDRGNSPLHF.

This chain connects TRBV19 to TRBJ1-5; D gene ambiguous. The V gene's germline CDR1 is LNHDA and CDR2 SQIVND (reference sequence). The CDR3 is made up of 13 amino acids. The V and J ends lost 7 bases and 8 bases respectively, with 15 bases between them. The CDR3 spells CASTWAPKEPQHF. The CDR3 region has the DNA TGTGCCAGTACTTGGGCCCCTAAGGAGCCCCAGCATTTT.

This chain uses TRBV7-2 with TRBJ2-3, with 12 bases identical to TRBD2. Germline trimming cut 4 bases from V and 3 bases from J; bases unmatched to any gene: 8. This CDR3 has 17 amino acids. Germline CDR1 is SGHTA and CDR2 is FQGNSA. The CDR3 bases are TGTGCCAGCAGCTCCAGACTAGCGGGAGTGGGGACAGATACGCAGTATTTT. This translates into CASSSRLAGVGTDTQYF.

The CDR3 sequence: CASSYTQDYGYTF. Here the CDR3 DNA reads TGTGCCAGTAGTTACACCCAGGACTATGGCTACACCTTC. The rearrangement joins TRBV19 to TRBJ1-2, with D hard to call. Germline V gene data show CDR1 as LNHDA and CDR2 as SQIVND (reference sequence). The CDR3 loop spans 13 amino acids. Trimming stripped 5 bases from V and 3 bases from J, with 10 bases between.

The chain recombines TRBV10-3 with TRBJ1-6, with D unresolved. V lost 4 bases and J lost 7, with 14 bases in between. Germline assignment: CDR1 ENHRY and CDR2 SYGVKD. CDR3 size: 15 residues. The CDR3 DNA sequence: TGTGCCATCAGTGGGTCCCAGGACTTGAATTCACCCCTCCACTTT. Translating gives CAISGSQDLNSPLHF.

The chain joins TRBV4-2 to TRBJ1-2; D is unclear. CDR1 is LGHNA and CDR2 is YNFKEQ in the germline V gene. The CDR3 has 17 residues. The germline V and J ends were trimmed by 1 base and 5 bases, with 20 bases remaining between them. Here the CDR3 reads CASSQAPGLGAAYGYTF. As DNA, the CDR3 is TGTGCCAGCAGCCAAGCCCCGGGGTTGGGCGCTGCTTATGGCTACACCTTC.